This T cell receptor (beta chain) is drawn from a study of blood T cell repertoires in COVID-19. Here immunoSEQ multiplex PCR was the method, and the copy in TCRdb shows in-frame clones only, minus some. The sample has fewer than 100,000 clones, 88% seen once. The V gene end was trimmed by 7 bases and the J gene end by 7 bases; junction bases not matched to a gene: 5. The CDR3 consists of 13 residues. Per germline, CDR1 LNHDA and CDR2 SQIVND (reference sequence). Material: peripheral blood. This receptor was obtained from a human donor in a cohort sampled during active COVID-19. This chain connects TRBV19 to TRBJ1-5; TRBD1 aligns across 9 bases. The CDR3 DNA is TGTGCCAGTAAGACAGGGGGGCAACAGCCCCAGCATTTT. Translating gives CASKTGGQQPQHF.